This entry features one T cell receptor (beta chain) sequence. This sample also contains other DNA sequences that code for the same CDR3. Clones were sequenced by immunoSEQ multiplex PCR, and TCRdb holds only the in-frame ones, with some missing. The table has 400,000 to 450,000 clones, 75% to 90% seen once; the top ten hold 1% to 1.3%. This record belongs to a study of blood T cell repertoires in COVID-19. Overall study context: Samples came from the United States, Italy and Spain, spanning acute and convalescent COVID-19. PBMCs, B-cell-depleted T cells, or T cells were the source of the cDNA or gDNA that made up the material.

The study drew participants aged about 18 to 89 years from about two dozen US areas. Researchers sorted participants into cohorts using their self-reported clinical history. Per the germline V gene, CDR1 is MDHEN and CDR2 is SYDVKM. The CDR3 is made up of 12 amino acids. Between the trimmed V and J ends, which lost 5 bases and 4 bases, there was a span of 8 bases. The chain recombines TRBV28 with TRBJ1-2; D ambiguous. The receptor comes from a man aged 30 to 45 who had recovered from COVID-19. Sequencing was done on a sample of PBMCs or T cells enriched from blood (not recorded which). The CDR3 sequence: CASSLRFYGYTF. CDR3 nucleotide sequence: TGTGCCAGCAGTCTCAGGTTCTATGGCTACACCTTC.